The 20 T cell receptor beta chains below all came from one sample that was sequenced in a study of response to subunit inactivated influenza vaccine (dated by TCRdb to about 2018). The library was built by means of RT-PCR. TCRdb names Illumina HiSeq 2500 as the instrument used. TCRdb reprocessing: public reads trimmed at Q25 with fastp, clones called with MiXCR, in-frame beta chains kept. Rows with a matching CDR3 protein are joined into one entry that keeps the most common DNA and genes. This sample holds about 540,000 distinct CDR3 sequences; under 30% were observed only once. 2.5% to 3.5% of the sample is taken by the ten largest. These records were also assigned to another study, of T cells expressing NK-cell markers. In that second paper, the authors write: TCR beta cDNA libraries were made by 5'RACE template switching that added a universal primer site and unique molecular identifiers.

The material sequenced was CD4+ T cells sorted from PBMCs, taken 11 to 12 days after vaccination. These receptors were obtained from a man in his fifties or sixties who received an inactivated influenza vaccine. Donor details come from another sample of the same person, matched by shared clones.

This chain joins TRBV14 and TRBJ2-5; TRBD1 aligns across 7 bases. This CDR3 comprises 16 residues. After removal of 0 bases from V and 5 bases from J, the junction contained 9 bases not matched to a gene. Germline loops: CDR1 SGHDN, CDR2 FVKESK. The CDR3 coding sequence is TGTGCCAGCAGCCAAGATACAGGGGCGAGGCGGGAGACCCAGTACTTC. It encodes CASSQDTGARRETQYF.

This chain uses TRBV2 with TRBJ2-7; 11 nucleotides align to TRBD2. After removal of 5 bases from V and 2 bases from J, the junction contained 5 bases not matched to a gene. Germline lookup yields CDR1 SNHLY and CDR2 FYNNEI. The CDR3 extends over 15 amino acids. In DNA form, the CDR3 reads TGTGCCAGCAGTCGATTACTAGCGGGAGCCTACGAGCAGTACTTC. Protein: CASSRLLAGAYEQYF.

This clonotype has ten or more counts. This chain connects TRBV12-3 or TRBV12-4 to TRBJ2-7; TRBD1 agrees at 7 bases. CDR3 length: 12 amino acids. Trimming took 6 bases from V and 7 from J; bases not matched to a gene: 6. The CDR3 coding sequence is TGTGCCAGCAGCCGACAGGGATGGGAGCAGTACTTC. It translates to CASSRQGWEQYF.

J is TRBJ2-6 and V is TRBV11-1; no clear D gene. V lost 5 bases and J lost 2, with 22 bases in between. Germline V gene lookup returns CDR1 SGHAT and CDR2 FQDESV (reference sequence). The CDR3 spans 19 residues. The CDR3 sequence is CASSRLRVWGLAGANVLTF. CDR3 nucleotides: TGTGCCAGCAGCCGGCTCAGAGTATGGGGTTTAGCTGGGGCCAACGTCCTGACTTTC.

This clonotype was seen many times. The rearrangement joins TRBV11-2 to TRBJ2-3; 9 bases map to TRBD1. The CDR3 is 15 residues long. Germline V gene lookup returns CDR1 SGHAT and CDR2 FQNNGV. V shed 4 bases and J 0 bases; nucleotides not matched to a gene: 2. The CDR3 loop reads CASSSDRGSTDTQYF. The DNA of the CDR3 is TGTGCCAGCAGCTCGGACAGGGGAAGCACAGATACGCAGTATTTT.

Only a few counts were recorded for this clonotype. V is TRBV7-9 and J is TRBJ2-7, with TRBD2 as a possible D gene (6 bases). Germline lookup yields CDR1 SEHNR and CDR2 FQNEAQ (reference sequence). With 1 base removed from V and 0 bases from J, the gap between germline ends came to 10 bases. The CDR3 spans 15 residues. The CDR3 sequence is CASSLVSAGSYEQYF. For the CDR3, the DNA is TGTGCCAGCAGCTTAGTCTCAGCGGGCTCCTACGAGCAGTACTTC.

This clonotype was observed a handful of times. V usage is TRBV29-1 and J usage is TRBJ2-3; 8 nucleotides line up with TRBD1. Germline V lookup: CDR1 SQVTM, CDR2 ANQGSEA. This CDR3 contains 14 residues. Trimming took 3 bases from V and 3 from J; bases not matched to a gene: 5. CDR3 protein: CSVDGRGPTDTQYF. The DNA of the CDR3 is TGCAGCGTTGACGGCAGGGGGCCGACAGATACGCAGTATTTT.

This clonotype was observed a handful of times. The V gene is TRBV3-1, the J gene TRBJ2-7; tentative D call: TRBD1 (5 bases). The germline gives CDR1 LGHDT, CDR2 YNNKEL (reference sequence). Trimming left V 3 bases short and J 3 bases short, with 12 bases between. The CDR3 contains 14 residues. The CDR3 nucleotides are TGTGCCAGCAGCCACGTGGACGGACACTACGAGCAGTACTTC. It specifies CASSHVDGHYEQYF.

This clonotype appeared many times. The rearrangement uses TRBV12-3 or TRBV12-4 and TRBJ2-7, with a weak D call TRBD2 (5 bases). The length of the CDR3 is 17 residues. Trimming took off 1 base at V and 0 bases at J, with 16 bases between the two ends. The CDR3 DNA is TGTGCCAGCAGTTTAGTGCTTTTCGGGGAGAGCTCCTACGAGCAGTACTTC. It specifies CASSLVLFGESSYEQYF.

This chain uses TRBV5-1 with TRBJ1-1; D gene unclear. Looked up from germline, CDR1 is SGHRS and CDR2 is YFSETQ. V dropped 0 bases and J dropped 3 bases, with 9 bases sitting between them. The CDR3 spans 14 residues. The DNA for the CDR3 is TGCGCCAGCAGCTTGGGAGGGAGGGACACTGAAGCTTTCTTT. It encodes CASSLGGRDTEAFF.

This clonotype was observed at least ten times. The junction does not match germline at one end; this may be a read error. V gene TRBV12-3 or TRBV12-4 combines with J gene TRBJ1-4, with D unresolved. The CDR3 consists of 13 residues. CDR3 loop: CASSLGPNEKLFF. DNA for the CDR3: TGTGCCAGCAGCTTAGGCCCTAATGAAAAACTGTTTTTT.

This clonotype was recorded a few times. This chain uses TRBV10-3 with TRBJ2-5, with a possible D match to TRBD1 (6 bases). Trimming left V 5 bases short and J 5 bases short, with 12 bases between. Looked up from germline, CDR1 is ENHRY and CDR2 is SYGVKD. The CDR3 covers 13 residues. In DNA form, the CDR3 reads TGTGCCATCAGTACAGGGATTTCGGAGACCCAGTACTTC. Its translation: CAISTGISETQYF.

This clonotype was detected a few times. A read error may account for a junction end that differs from germline. This sequence joins TRBV2 and TRBJ1-2, with 7 bases matching TRBD1. CDR3 length: 13 residues. Germline values: CDR1 SNHLY, CDR2 FYNNEI. The CDR3 spells CASTRQGDYGYIF. Written as DNA, the CDR3 is TGTGCCAGCACTAGACAGGGCGACTATGGCTACATCTTC.

In its sample, this clonotype was seen many times. V usage is TRBV18 and J usage is TRBJ2-3; TRBD2 matches 12 bases. Unmatched junction bases numbered 8, after V lost 5 bases and J lost 5 bases. The CDR3 contains 16 residues. Germline V gene sequence: CDR1 KGHSH, CDR2 LQKENI. CDR3 residues: CASSTGLAGVGDTQYF. CDR3 sequence (DNA): TGTGCCAGCTCAACGGGACTAGCGGGCGTGGGAGATACGCAGTATTTT.

The V call is TRBV6-1, the J call TRBJ1-2, with D possibly matching TRBD1 (5 bases). The V end lost 6 bases, the J end lost 8 bases, and 16 bases lay between the germline ends. This CDR3 has 13 residues. Germline V gives CDR1 MNHNS, CDR2 SASEGT. The CDR3 region is CASSQTPGGGYTF. The CDR3 nucleotides read TGTGCCAGCAGCCAAACCCCCGGGGGAGGCTACACCTTC.

This clonotype was seen a handful of times. V gene TRBV28 combines with J gene TRBJ1-2, with D perhaps TRBD1 (6 bases). Per germline, CDR1 MDHEN and CDR2 SYDVKM. The CDR3 is 15 amino acids. V dropped 6 bases and J dropped 1 base, with 15 bases sitting between them. The CDR3 coding sequence is TGTGCCAGCAGGCAGGGGACTGTTCTTAACTATGGCTACACCTTC. Translating it yields CASRQGTVLNYGYTF.

This clonotype appeared a few times. This rearrangement joins TRBV12-3 or TRBV12-4 to TRBJ2-7; D might be TRBD1 (7 bases). The CDR3 spans 15 residues. V lost 5 bases and J 4 bases, leaving 18 bases between the germline ends. The CDR3 nucleotides are TGTGCCAGCAGTCCGGGGGACAGCAAAATTTACGAGCAGTACTTC. Amino acids: CASSPGDSKIYEQYF.

This clonotype occurred a few times. This chain links TRBV29-1 with TRBJ2-2; no reliable D call. Trimming cost V 4 bases and J 0 bases, with 9 bases left between them. The CDR3 extends over 14 amino acids. Germline V gives CDR1 SQVTM, CDR2 ANQGSEA. The CDR3 sequence: CSVGISANTGELFF. The CDR3, as DNA: TGCAGCGTTGGTATTTCCGCGAACACCGGGGAGCTGTTTTTT.

This clonotype was detected only a few times. The V call is TRBV6-1, the J call TRBJ2-2; unclear D gene. CDR3 length: 15 amino acids. With 1 base removed from V and 2 bases from J, the gap between germline ends came to 8 bases. From germline, CDR1 is MNHNS and CDR2 SASEGT. In DNA, the CDR3 is TGTGCCAGCAGTGAAGGGTCCTTCAACACCGGGGAGCTGTTTTTT. Translation gives CASSEGSFNTGELFF.

This clonotype has only a few counts. The CDR3 region is CASRTTAEYGYTF. The CDR3 region has the DNA TGTGCCAGCAGAACGACAGCAGAGTATGGCTACACCTTC. The chain couples TRBV6-2 or TRBV6-3 to TRBJ1-2; D perhaps matches TRBD1 (5 bases). CDR1 and CDR2 (germline): MNHEY, SVGEGT. Trimming stripped 6 bases from V and 5 bases from J, with 13 bases between. The CDR3 sequence is 13 residues long.